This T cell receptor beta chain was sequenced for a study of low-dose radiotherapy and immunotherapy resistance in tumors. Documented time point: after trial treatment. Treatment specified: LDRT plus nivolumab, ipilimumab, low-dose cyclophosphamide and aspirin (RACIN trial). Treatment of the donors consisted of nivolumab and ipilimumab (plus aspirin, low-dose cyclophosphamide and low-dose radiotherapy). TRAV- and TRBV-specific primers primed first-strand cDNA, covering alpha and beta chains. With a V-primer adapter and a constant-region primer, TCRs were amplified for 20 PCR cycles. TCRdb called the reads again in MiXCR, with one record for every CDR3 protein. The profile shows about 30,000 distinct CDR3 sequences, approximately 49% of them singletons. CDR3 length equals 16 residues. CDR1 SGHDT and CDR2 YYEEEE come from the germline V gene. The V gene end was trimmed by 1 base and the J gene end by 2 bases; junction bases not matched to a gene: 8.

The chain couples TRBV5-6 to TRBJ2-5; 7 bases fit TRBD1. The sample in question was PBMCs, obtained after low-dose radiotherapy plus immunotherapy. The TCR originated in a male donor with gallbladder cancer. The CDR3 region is CASSLTPTGQQETQYF. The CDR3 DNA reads TGTGCCAGCAGCTTGACTCCGACAGGGCAGCAAGAGACCCAGTACTTC.